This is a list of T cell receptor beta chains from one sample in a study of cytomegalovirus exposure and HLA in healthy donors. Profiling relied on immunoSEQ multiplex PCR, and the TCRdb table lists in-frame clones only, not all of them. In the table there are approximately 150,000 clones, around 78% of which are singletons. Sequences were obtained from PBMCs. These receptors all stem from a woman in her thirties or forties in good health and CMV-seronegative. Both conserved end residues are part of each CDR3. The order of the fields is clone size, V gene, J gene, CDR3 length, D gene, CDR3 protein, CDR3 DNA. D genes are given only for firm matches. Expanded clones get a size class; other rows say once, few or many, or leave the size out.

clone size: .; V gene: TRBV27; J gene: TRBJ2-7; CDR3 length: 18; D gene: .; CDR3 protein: CASSLKAGQRGTGYEQYF; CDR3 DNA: TGTGCCAGCAGTTTAAAGGCTGGACAGCGGGGCACGGGCTACGAGCAGTATTTC
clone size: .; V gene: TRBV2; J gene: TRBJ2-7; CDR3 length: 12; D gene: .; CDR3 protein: CASTLESYEQYF; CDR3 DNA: TGTGCCAGCACTCTGGAGAGCTACGAGCAGTACTTC
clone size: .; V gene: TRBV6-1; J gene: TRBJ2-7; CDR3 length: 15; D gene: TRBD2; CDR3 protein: CASSRLAEDSYEQYF; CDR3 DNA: TGTGCCAGCAGCAGACTAGCGGAAGACTCCTACGAGCAGTACTTC
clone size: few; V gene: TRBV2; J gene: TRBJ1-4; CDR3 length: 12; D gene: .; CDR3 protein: CASNRDDEKLFF; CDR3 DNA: TGTGCCAGCAACAGGGATGACGAAAAACTGTTTTTT
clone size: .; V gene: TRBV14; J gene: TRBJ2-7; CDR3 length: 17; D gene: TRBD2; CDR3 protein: CASSPETSTSGTYEQYF; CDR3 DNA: TGTGCCAGCAGCCCAGAAACGTCAACTAGCGGGACGTACGAGCAGTACTTC
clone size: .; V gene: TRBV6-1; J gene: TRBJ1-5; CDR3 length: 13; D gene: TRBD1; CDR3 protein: CASNRGKGQPQHF; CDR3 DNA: TGTGCCAGCAACAGGGGTAAAGGGCAGCCCCAGCATTTT
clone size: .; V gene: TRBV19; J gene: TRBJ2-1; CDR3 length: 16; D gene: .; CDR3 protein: CASSPTAASSYNEQFF; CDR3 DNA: TGTGCCAGTAGTCCAACAGCGGCAAGCTCCTACAATGAGCAGTTCTTC
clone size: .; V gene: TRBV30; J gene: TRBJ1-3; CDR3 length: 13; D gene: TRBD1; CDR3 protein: CARTGGQGNTIYF; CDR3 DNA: TGTGCCCGGACAGGGGGCCAGGGAAACACCATATATTTT
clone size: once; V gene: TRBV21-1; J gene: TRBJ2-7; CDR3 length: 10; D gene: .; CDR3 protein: CASVPEQQYF; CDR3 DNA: TGTGCCAGCGTGCCGGAGCAGCAGTACTTC
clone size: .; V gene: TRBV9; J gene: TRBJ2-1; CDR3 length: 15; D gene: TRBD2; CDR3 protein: CASSVEGLDWDEQFF; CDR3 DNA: TGTGCCAGCAGCGTAGAAGGACTAGATTGGGATGAGCAGTTCTTC
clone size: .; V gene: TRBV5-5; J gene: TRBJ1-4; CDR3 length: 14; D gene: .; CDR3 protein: CASSLSQGNEKLFF; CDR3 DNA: TGTGCCAGCAGCTTAAGTCAGGGGAACGAAAAACTGTTTTTT
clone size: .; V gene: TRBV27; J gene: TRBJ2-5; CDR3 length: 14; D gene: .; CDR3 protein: CASRLGRPQETQYF; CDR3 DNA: TGTGCCTCCCGATTGGGGAGGCCCCAAGAGACCCAGTACTTC
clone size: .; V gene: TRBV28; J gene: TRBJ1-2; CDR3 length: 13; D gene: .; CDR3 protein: CASLEGGGYGYTF; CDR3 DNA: TGTGCCAGCTTAGAGGGTGGAGGCTATGGCTACACCTTC
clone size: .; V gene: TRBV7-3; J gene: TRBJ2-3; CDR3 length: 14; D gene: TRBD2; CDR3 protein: CASSTSGSTDTQYF; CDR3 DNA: TGTGCCAGCAGCACTAGCGGAAGCACAGATACGCAGTATTTT
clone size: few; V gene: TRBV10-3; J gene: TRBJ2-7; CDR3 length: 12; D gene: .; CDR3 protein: CAISDRESEQYF; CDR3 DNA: TGTGCCATCAGTGACCGGGAGAGCGAGCAGTACTTC
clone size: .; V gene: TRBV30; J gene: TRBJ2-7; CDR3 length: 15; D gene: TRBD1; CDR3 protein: CAWKPWDRGSYEQYF; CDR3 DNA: TGTGCCTGGAAACCTTGGGACAGGGGCTCCTACGAGCAGTACTTC
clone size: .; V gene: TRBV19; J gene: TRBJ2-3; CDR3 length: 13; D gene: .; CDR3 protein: CASKSTGADTQYF; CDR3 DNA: TGTGCCAGCAAATCCACGGGGGCAGATACGCAGTATTTT
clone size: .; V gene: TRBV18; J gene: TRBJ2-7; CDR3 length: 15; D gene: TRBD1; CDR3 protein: CASSPPGTGSYEQYF; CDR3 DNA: TGTGCCAGCTCACCACCGGGGACAGGGTCCTACGAGCAGTACTTC
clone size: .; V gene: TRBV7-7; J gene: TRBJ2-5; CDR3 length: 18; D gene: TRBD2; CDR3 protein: CASSHNPRTSGSAETQYF; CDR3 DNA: TGTGCTAGCAGCCATAACCCCCGGACTAGCGGGAGTGCGGAGACCCAGTACTTC
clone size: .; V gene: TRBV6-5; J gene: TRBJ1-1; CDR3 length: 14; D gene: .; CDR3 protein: CASSYSGGSLGAFF; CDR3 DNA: TGTGCCAGCAGTTACTCAGGGGGAAGCCTCGGAGCTTTCTTT
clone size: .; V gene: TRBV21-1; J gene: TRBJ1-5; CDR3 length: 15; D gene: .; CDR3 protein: CASSLWDRGNQPQHF; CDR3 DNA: TGTGCCAGCAGCCTATGGGATCGGGGAAATCAGCCCCAGCATTTT
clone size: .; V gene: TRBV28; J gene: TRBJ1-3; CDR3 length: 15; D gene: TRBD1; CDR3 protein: CARGHRDRERNTIYF; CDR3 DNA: TGTGCCAGGGGGCACCGGGACAGGGAGCGGAACACCATATATTTT
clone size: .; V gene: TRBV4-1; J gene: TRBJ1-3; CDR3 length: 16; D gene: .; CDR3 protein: CASSQGGDAMRNTIYF; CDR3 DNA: TGCGCCAGCAGCCAAGGGGGGGACGCTATGAGAAACACCATATATTTT
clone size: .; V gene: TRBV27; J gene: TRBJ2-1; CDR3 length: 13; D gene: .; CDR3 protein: CASSFRENNEQFF; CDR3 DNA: TGTGCCAGCAGTTTCCGGGAGAACAATGAGCAGTTCTTC
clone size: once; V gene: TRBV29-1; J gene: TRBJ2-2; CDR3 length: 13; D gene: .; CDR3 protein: CSVLTGNTGELFF; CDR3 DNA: TGCAGCGTTCTGACAGGGAACACCGGGGAGCTGTTTTTT
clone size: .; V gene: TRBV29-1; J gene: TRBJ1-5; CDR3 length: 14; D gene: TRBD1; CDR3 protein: CSVGGQGATGPQHF; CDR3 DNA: TGCAGCGTTGGGGGACAGGGGGCTACGGGGCCCCAGCATTTT
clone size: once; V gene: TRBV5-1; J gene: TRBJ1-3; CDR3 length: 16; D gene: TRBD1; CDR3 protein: CASSLAGTGHGNTIYF; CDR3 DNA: TGCGCCAGCAGCTTGGCCGGGACAGGGCATGGAAACACCATATATTTT
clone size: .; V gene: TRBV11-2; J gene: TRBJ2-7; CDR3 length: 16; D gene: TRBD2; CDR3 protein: CASSLDPSGSTYEQYF; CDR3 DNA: TGTGCCAGCAGCTTAGACCCTAGCGGGAGTACCTACGAGCAGTACTTC
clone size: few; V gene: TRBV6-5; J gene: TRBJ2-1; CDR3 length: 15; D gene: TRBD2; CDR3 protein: CASSFLKRGYNEQFF; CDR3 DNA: TGTGCCAGCAGTTTTCTGAAGCGGGGCTACAATGAGCAGTTCTTC
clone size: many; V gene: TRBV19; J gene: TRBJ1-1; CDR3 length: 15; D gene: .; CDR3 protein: CASKMMSTVNTEAFF; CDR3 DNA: TGTGCCAGTAAAATGATGTCGACAGTCAACACTGAAGCTTTCTTT
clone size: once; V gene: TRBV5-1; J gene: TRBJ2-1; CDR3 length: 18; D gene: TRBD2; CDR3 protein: CAGSWGTGTSGPYNEQFF; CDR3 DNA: TGCGCCGGCAGCTGGGGAACCGGGACTAGCGGACCCTACAATGAGCAGTTCTTC
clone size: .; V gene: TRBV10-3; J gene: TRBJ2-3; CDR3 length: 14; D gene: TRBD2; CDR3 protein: CAARSGSRTDTQYF; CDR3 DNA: TGTGCCGCCCGTAGCGGGAGCAGGACAGATACGCAGTATTTT
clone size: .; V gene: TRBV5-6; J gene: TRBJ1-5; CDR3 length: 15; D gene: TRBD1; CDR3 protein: CASSLAGTVYQPQHF; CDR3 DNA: TGTGCCAGCAGCTTGGCCGGGACAGTCTATCAGCCCCAGCATTTT
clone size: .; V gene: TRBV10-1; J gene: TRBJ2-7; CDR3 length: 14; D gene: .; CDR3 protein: CASILGTFSYEQYF; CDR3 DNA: TGCGCCAGCATCCTAGGAACTTTTTCCTACGAGCAGTACTTC
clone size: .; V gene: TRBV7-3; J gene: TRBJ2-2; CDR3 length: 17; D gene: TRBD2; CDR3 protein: CASSPDRLALNTGELFF; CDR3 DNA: TGTGCCAGCAGCCCAGACCGACTAGCGCTGAACACCGGGGAGCTGTTTTTT
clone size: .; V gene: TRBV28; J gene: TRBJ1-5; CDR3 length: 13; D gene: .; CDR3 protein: CASSPDFNQPQHF; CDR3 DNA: TGTGCCAGCAGTCCCGACTTCAATCAGCCCCAGCATTTT
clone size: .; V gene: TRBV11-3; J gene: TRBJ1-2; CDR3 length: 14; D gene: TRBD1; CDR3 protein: CASSWTGGNYGYTF; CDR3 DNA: TGTGCCAGCAGCTGGACAGGGGGTAACTATGGCTACACCTTC
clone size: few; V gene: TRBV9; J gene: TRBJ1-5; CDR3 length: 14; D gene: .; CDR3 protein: CASSHDSVNQPQHF; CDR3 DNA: TGTGCCAGCAGCCATGACTCAGTAAATCAGCCCCAGCATTTT
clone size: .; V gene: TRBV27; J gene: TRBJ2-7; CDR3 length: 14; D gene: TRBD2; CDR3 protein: CASSGTSGTYEQYF; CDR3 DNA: TGTGCCAGCAGCGGGACTAGCGGCACCTACGAGCAGTACTTC
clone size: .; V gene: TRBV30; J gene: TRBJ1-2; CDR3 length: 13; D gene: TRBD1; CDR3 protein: CAWSVQGVYGYTF; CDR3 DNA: TGTGCCTGGAGCGTCCAGGGGGTATATGGCTACACCTTC
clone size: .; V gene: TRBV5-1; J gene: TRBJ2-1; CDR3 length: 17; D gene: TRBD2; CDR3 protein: CASSSGLAGGKANEQFF; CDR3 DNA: TGCGCCAGCAGCTCGGGACTAGCGGGAGGGAAGGCCAATGAGCAGTTCTTC
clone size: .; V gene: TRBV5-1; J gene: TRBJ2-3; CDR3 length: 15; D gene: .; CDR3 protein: CASSLEGLALDTQYF; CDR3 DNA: TGCGCCAGCAGCTTGGAGGGCCTAGCTCTAGATACGCAGTATTTT
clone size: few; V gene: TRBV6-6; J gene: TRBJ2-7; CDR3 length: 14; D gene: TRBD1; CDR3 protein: CASKTGTGSYEQYF; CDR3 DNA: TGTGCCAGCAAGACCGGGACAGGAAGCTACGAGCAGTACTTC
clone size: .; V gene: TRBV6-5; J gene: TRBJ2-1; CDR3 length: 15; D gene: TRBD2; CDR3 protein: CASSYRASGDSEQFF; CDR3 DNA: TGTGCCAGCAGTTACAGGGCTAGCGGGGACTCGGAGCAGTTCTTC
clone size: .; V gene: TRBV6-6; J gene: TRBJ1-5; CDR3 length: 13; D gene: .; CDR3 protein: CASRRPPNQPQHF; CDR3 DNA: TGTGCCAGCCGGAGACCCCCCAATCAGCCCCAGCATTTT
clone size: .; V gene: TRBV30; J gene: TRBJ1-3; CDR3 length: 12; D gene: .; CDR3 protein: CAWTGTGSTIYF; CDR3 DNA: TGTGCCTGGACTGGTACAGGAAGCACCATATATTTT
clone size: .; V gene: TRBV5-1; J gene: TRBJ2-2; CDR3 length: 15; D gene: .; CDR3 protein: CASSLSTGTAGELFF; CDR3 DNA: TGCGCCAGCAGCTTGTCAACAGGGACGGCCGGGGAGCTGTTTTTT
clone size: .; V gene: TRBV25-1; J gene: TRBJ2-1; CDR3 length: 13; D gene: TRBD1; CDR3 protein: CASLTGGAGEQFF; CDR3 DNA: TGTGCCAGCCTTACAGGGGGCGCGGGGGAGCAGTTCTTC
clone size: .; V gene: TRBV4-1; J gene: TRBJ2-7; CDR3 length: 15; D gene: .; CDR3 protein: CASSQGSDSFYEQYF; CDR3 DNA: TGCGCCAGCAGCCAAGGCTCGGACTCATTTTACGAGCAGTACTTC